Each of the 18 T cell receptor beta chains below was sequenced from the same sample in a study of regulatory T cells in long-lasting Graves disease. Libraries of TCR beta came from iRepertoire HTBI primers plus Arm-PCR of CDR3 regions. TCRdb called the multiplex PCR reads again in MiXCR, with one record for every CDR3 protein. The profile shows hundreds of thousands of distinct CDR3 sequences, 15% to 20% of them singletons. Stated time point: newly diagnosed GD, antithyroid drugs for less than 3 months. Isolated PBMC RNA provided the starting material for the TCR library. The same sample was also studied in work on T cells in Graves' hyperthyroidism and ophthalmopathy.

The sequencing here drew on peripheral blood mononuclear cells (PBMCs), taken at new diagnosis, from a patient treated with antithyroid drugs. Receptors originate from a woman aged 35-60 years with Graves disease.

This clonotype appeared many times. The V gene is TRBV3-1, the J gene TRBJ1-2; 7 nucleotides align to TRBD1. This CDR3 is 14 amino acids long. From germline, CDR1 is LGHDT and CDR2 YNNKEL (reference sequence). The ends lost 3 bases at V and 5 bases at J; junction bases unmatched: 6. CDR3: CASSHSDRPYGYTF. CDR3 DNA: TGTGCCAGCAGCCACTCGGACAGGCCTTATGGCTACACCTTC.

The sample holds a few counts of this clonotype. The CDR3 reads CASSQEWVDNSPLHF. The CDR3 bases are TGTGCCAGCAGTCAAGAGTGGGTAGACAATTCACCCCTCCACTTT. The chain links TRBV6-4 to TRBJ1-6; D call uncertain. This CDR3 has 15 amino acids. With 5 bases removed from V and 7 bases from J, the gap between germline ends came to 15 bases. Per germline, CDR1 MRHNA and CDR2 SNTAGT.

This clonotype was observed many times. The chain employs TRBV2 and TRBJ1-1, with D perhaps TRBD1 (5 bases). The germline V gene encodes CDR1 SNHLY and CDR2 FYNNEI. CDR3 length: 15 amino acids. V gave up 4 bases and J gave up 1 base, with 13 bases separating them. CDR3 residues: CASSGVLGPNTEAFF. CDR3 in DNA: TGTGCCAGCAGTGGGGTATTGGGGCCGAACACTGAAGCTTTCTTT.

The chain employs TRBV18 and TRBJ1-4, with 7 bases fitting TRBD1. Per the germline V gene, CDR1 is KGHSH and CDR2 is LQKENI. Trimming removed 5 bases from V and 4 bases from J; junction bases left unmatched: 7. The CDR3 consists of 15 residues. The CDR3: CASSSGQAINEKLFF. The CDR3 nucleotides are TGTGCCAGCTCATCAGGACAGGCGATTAATGAAAAACTGTTTTTT.

The rearrangement joins TRBV29-1 to TRBJ2-2; the D is unclear. Germline V gives CDR1 SQVTM, CDR2 ANQGSEA. V was pared by 3 bases and J by 2 bases, with 7 bases between. The CDR3 extends over 13 amino acids. CDR3 residues: CSVEAHNTGELFF. CDR3 nucleotides: TGCAGCGTTGAGGCCCACAACACCGGGGAGCTGTTTTTT.

This clonotype was seen repeatedly, ten times or more. The chain carries TRBV25-1 and TRBJ2-7, with 7 positions matching TRBD1. The CDR3 extends over 17 amino acids. J gave up 3 bases and V 3 bases, and 14 bases lay outside the gene matches. CDR1 is MGHDK and CDR2 is SYGVNS in the germline V gene. The CDR3 is CASSESSFGTAYYEQYF. The CDR3 bases are TGTGCCAGCAGTGAGAGCAGCTTCGGGACAGCGTACTACGAGCAGTACTTC.

Many counts were recorded for this clonotype. The rearrangement links TRBV12-3 or TRBV12-4 to TRBJ1-2, with 10 bases identical to TRBD1. Germline trimming cut 5 bases from V and 7 bases from J; bases unmatched to any gene: 10. The CDR3 sequence is 15 residues long. The CDR3 coding sequence is TGTGCCAGCAGTCCTCGGACAGGGGGTCTTTTTGGCTACACCTTC. It is translated as CASSPRTGGLFGYTF.

Comments on this clonotype: A much larger clone is a single base away; this may be a read error. The chain has TRBV7-9 and TRBJ2-3, with 7 nucleotides matching TRBD2. CDR3 length: 14 residues. The germline gives CDR1 SEHNR, CDR2 FQNEAQ (reference sequence). The CDR3 nucleotides are TGTGTCAGCAGCTTAGCGGGCCCCACAGATACGCAGTATTTT. Protein: CVSSLAGPTDTQYF. The full variable domain, rest sourced from reference TRBV7-9 and TRBJ2-3, is DTGVSQNPRHKITKRGQNVTFRCDPISEHNRLYWYRQTLGQGPEFLTYFQNEAQLEKSRLLSDRFSAERPKGSFSTLEIQRTEQGDSAMYLCVSSLAGPTDTQYFGPGTRLTVL.

This clonotype was recorded a few times. The chain joins TRBV20-1 to TRBJ2-7; 11 positions match TRBD1. Germline trimming cut 3 bases from V and 1 base from J; bases unmatched to any gene: 2. The CDR3 runs 14 residues. The germline CDR1 and CDR2 sequences are DFQATT and SNEGSKA (reference sequence). The CDR3 bases are TGCAGTGCTAGGGGACAGGGGGTTTCCTACGAGCAGTACTTC. Amino acid sequence: CSARGQGVSYEQYF.

With regard to this clonotype: Given a much more abundant clone one base away, this may be a read error. The rearrangement links TRBV5-1 to TRBJ2-1, with a weak D call TRBD2 (5 bases). CDR3 length: 15 amino acids. Germline-derived CDR1 and CDR2 are SGHRS and YFSETQ. CDR3 bases: TGCACCAGCAGCCTCGATTATCCCCTCGGGGATGAGCAGTTCTTC. Translating gives CTSSLDYPLGDEQFF. The full variable domain, with the rest looked up from reference TRBV5-1 and TRBJ2-1, is KAGVTQTPRYLIKTRGQQVTLSCSPISGHRSVSWYQQTPGQGLQFLFEYFSETQRNKGNFPGRFSGRQFSNSRSEMNVSTLELGDSALYLCTSSLDYPLGDEQFFGPGTRLTVL.

This clonotype was counted at least ten times. V gene TRBV18 combines with J gene TRBJ2-3; 7 nucleotides match TRBD1. Germline values: CDR1 KGHSH, CDR2 LQKENI. The CDR3 length is 14 residues. The junction had 8 bases not matched to a gene; V was cut back by 6 bases and J by 5 bases. For the CDR3, the DNA is TGTGCCAGCTCCTTGACAGGGTGGGGAGATACGCAGTATTTT. Translating gives CASSLTGWGDTQYF.

At least ten counts were recorded for this clonotype. V usage is TRBV5-1 and J usage is TRBJ2-3; TRBD2 agrees at 9 bases. CDR1 SGHRS and CDR2 YFSETQ come from the germline V gene. CDR3 length equals 15 residues. After removal of 2 bases from V and 3 bases from J, the junction contained 4 bases not matched to a gene. The CDR3 DNA reads TGCGCCAGCAGCTTTATTAGCGGGGGAACAGATACGCAGTATTTT. Translation: CASSFISGGTDTQYF.

The chain couples TRBV30 to TRBJ2-1; the match to TRBD2 covers 13 bases. Germline CDR1 and CDR2: GTSNPN and SVGIG (reference sequence). Germline trimming cut 1 base from V and 7 bases from J; bases unmatched to any gene: 7. The CDR3 consists of 16 residues. The CDR3 nucleotides read TGTGCCTGGAGTGAACCGGGACTAGCGGGGACTAATGAGCAGTTCTTC. Translated, it gives CAWSEPGLAGTNEQFF.

V is TRBV9 and J is TRBJ2-1, with TRBD1 as a possible D gene (5 bases). The germline V gene encodes CDR1 SGDLS and CDR2 YYNGEE. V was clipped by 3 bases and J by 12 bases, with 13 bases between them. The CDR3 has 12 residues. CDR3 residues: CASSGLQGAQFF. In nucleotides, the CDR3 is TGTGCCAGCAGCGGCTTGCAAGGGGCGCAGTTCTTC.

This clonotype has at least ten counts. The genes are TRBV27 and TRBJ2-7; maybe TRBD1 (6 bases). Germline CDR1 MNHEY, CDR2 SMNVEV (reference sequence). This CDR3 region has 11 residues. V was pared by 8 bases and J by 4 bases, with 9 bases between. The CDR3 is CASGQGYEQYF. The CDR3 DNA is TGTGCCAGCGGGCAGGGGTACGAGCAGTACTTC.

This clonotype was recorded a few times. The rearrangement uses TRBV10-3 and TRBJ2-3; possible D gene TRBD1, 5 bases. The germline gives CDR1 ENHRY, CDR2 SYGVKD. This CDR3 spans 14 amino acids. V was cut by 3 bases and J by 1 base, with 8 bases left in between. The CDR3 reads CAISEGEGTDTQYF. The CDR3, as DNA: TGTGCCATCAGTGAAGGGGAAGGCACAGATACGCAGTATTTT.

Many counts were recorded for this clonotype. The chain joins TRBV20-1 to TRBJ1-2; 10 bases line up with TRBD1. This CDR3 has 12 amino acids. Germline V lookup: CDR1 DFQATT, CDR2 SNEGSKA (reference sequence). V was pared by 7 bases and J by 6 bases, with 5 bases of the junction left unmatched. CDR3 coding DNA: TGCAGTGTTTGGACAGGGGGGCATGGCTACACCTTC. Translating it yields CSVWTGGHGYTF.

Turning to this clonotype: This may stem from a read error, because a much larger clone lies one nucleotide away. The V call is TRBV6-1, the J call TRBJ1-2, with D hard to call. The V gene's germline CDR1 is MNHNS and CDR2 SASEGT. CDR3 length equals 15 residues. Trimming removed 1 base at V and 2 bases at J, with 11 bases between. CDR3 amino acids: CASSEGEGRNYGYTF. The DNA of the CDR3 is TGTGCCAGCAGTGAAGGAGAAGGACGAAACTATGGCTACACCTTC.